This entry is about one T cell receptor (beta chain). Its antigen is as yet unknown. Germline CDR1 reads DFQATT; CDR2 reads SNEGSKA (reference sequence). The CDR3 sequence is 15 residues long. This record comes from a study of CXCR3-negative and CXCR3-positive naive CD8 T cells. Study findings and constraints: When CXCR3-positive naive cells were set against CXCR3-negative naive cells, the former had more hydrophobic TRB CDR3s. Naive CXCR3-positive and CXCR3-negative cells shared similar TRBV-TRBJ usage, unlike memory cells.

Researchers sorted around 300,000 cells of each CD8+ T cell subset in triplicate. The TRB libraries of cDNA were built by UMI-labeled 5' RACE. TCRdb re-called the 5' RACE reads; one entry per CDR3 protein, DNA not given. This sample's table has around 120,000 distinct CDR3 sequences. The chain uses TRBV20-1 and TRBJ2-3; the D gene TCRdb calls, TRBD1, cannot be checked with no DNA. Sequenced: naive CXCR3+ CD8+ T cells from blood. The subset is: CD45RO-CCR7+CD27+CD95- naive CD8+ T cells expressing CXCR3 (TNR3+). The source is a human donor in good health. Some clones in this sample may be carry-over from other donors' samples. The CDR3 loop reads CSARDGTGHTDTQYF.